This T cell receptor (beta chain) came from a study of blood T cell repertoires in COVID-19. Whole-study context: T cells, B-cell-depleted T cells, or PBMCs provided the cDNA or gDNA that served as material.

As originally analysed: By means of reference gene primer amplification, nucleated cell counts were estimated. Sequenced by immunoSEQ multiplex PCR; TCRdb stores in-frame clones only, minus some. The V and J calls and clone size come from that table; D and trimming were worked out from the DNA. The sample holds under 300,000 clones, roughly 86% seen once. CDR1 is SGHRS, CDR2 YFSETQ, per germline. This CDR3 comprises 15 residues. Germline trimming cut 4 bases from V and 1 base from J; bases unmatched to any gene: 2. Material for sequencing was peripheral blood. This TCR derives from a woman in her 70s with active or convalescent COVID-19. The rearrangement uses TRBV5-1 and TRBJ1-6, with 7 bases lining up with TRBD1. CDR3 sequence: CASSARGSYNSPLHF. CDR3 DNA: TGCGCCAGCAGCGCCAGGGGGTCCTATAATTCACCCCTCCACTTT. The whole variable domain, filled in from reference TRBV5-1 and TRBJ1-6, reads KAGVTQTPRYLIKTRGQQVTLSCSPISGHRSVSWYQQTPGQGLQFLFEYFSETQRNKGNFPGRFSGRQFSNSRSEMNVSTLELGDSALYLCASSARGSYNSPLHFGNGTRLTVT.